This T cell receptor beta chain was identified in a study of cytomegalovirus exposure and HLA in healthy donors. CDR3 size: 16 residues. V dropped 8 bases and J dropped 7 bases, with 26 bases sitting between them. Germline V CDR1 and CDR2: MGHDK, SYGVNS. The PCR used 60 Vbeta and 13 Jbeta primers. In the original analysis: Counted up in a later analysis, unique TCR beta chains came to some 82 million, with roughly 11 million shared. Assay: immunoSEQ multiplex PCR; the TCRdb copy retains only in-frame clones and omits some. V, J and clone size were drawn from that table, and D and trimming were deduced from the DNA. The table lists some 180,000 clones, roughly 80% of them singletons. Notes on the study in general: Later on, an analysis showed TCR association rates differing by HLA locus, with DRB1 the most and HLA-C the fewest. A few chains linked to CMV were shown in vitro to be specific for CMV antigens. Judged likely to be a sequencing artifact was a cluster of highly shared sequence variants.

Worth noting for this clone: Its antigen remains unidentified.

Material for sequencing was PBMCs. The clonotype was recovered from a girl aged 10 to 17 in good health and CMV-seropositive. V usage is TRBV25-1 and J usage is TRBJ1-2; a weak D match, TRBD1 (5 bases). CDR3 protein: CASQPPGRAGAGGYTF. The CDR3 nucleotides read TGTGCCAGCCAACCCCCCGGCAGGGCGGGAGCGGGTGGCTACACCTTC.